A selection of T cell receptor beta chains follows, all from one sample in a study of prognosis after radiotherapy for stage I lung cancer. TCRdb processed the multiplex PCR reads anew with MiXCR; each CDR3 protein has one entry. The table lists 11,000 to 15,000 distinct CDR3 sequences, 55% to 60% of them singletons. Sequenced here: PBMCs, sampled before or after stereotactic body radiation therapy (not recorded which). The receptors originated from a donor aged 50 or older with non-small cell lung cancer. The CDR3 runs from the conserved cysteine through the conserved F or W. Each record gives: J gene, clone size, CDR3 length, D gene, V gene, CDR3 protein, CDR3 DNA. D genes are given only for firm matches. A row's size may be missing; if present it is once, few, many or a size class.

>TRBJ2-7|medium-sized|13|TRBD2|TRBV20-1
CSIGGRALYEQYF
TGCAGTATCGGGGGGAGGGCTCTCTACGAGCAGTACTTC
>TRBJ2-7|NA|13|NA|TRBV19
CASSMTGFYEQYF
TGTGCCAGTAGTATGACGGGGTTTTACGAGCAGTACTTC
>TRBJ1-1|once|13|TRBD1|TRBV6-1
CASTQGGFAEAFF
TGTGCCAGCACCCAGGGGGGGTTCGCTGAAGCTTTCTTT
>TRBJ1-2|NA|16|NA|TRBV5-1
CASSLGQGGELYGYTF
TGCGCCAGCAGCTTGGGGCAAGGCGGGGAGCTCTATGGCTACACCTTC
>TRBJ2-7|NA|13|NA|TRBV10-2
CASTDFHTYEQYF
TGCGCCAGCACGGATTTCCATACCTACGAGCAGTACTTC
>TRBJ2-7|medium-sized|15|NA|TRBV27
CASRTVRGWGYEQYF
TGTGCCAGCAGGACCGTAAGGGGGTGGGGCTACGAGCAGTACTTC
>TRBJ1-3|NA|15|TRBD1|TRBV6-1
CSSSVSGTDGNTIYF
TGTTCCAGCAGTGTTTCCGGGACAGATGGAAACACCATATATTTT
>TRBJ2-3|NA|15|NA|TRBV6-2/TRBV6-3
CASSDRAKTTDTQYF
TGTGCCAGCAGTGACCGGGCTAAAACTACAGATACGCAGTATTTT
>TRBJ2-2|NA|15|TRBD1|TRBV6-2/TRBV6-3
CASSYRTGNTGELFF
TGTGCCAGCAGTTACAGGACAGGGAACACCGGGGAGCTGTTTTTT
>TRBJ2-7|many|14|NA|TRBV5-6
CASSPGRNPYEQYF
TGTGCCAGCAGCCCGGGACGGAACCCCTACGAGCAGTACTTC
>TRBJ2-7|NA|15|NA|TRBV6-5
CASSYSPSASYEQYF
TGTGCCAGCAGTTACTCTCCCAGTGCCTCCTACGAGCAGTACTTC
>TRBJ2-3|medium-sized|15|TRBD2|TRBV20-1
CSASRSGSEWGTQYF
TGCAGTGCTTCTCGTAGCGGGAGCGAATGGGGTACGCAGTATTTT
>TRBJ1-1|NA|13|NA|TRBV6-1
CAIGPHSNTEAFF
TGTGCCATCGGCCCACATTCGAACACTGAAGCTTTCTTT
>TRBJ2-7|NA|13|NA|TRBV2
CASRRSGRYEQYF
TGTGCCAGCAGGAGGAGCGGAAGATACGAGCAGTACTTC
>TRBJ2-7|NA|14|NA|TRBV11-2
CASSLVRGRGEQYF
TGTGCCAGCAGCTTAGTACGTGGCCGGGGAGAGCAGTACTTC
>TRBJ1-2|NA|14|NA|TRBV11-3
CASSLGRTNYGYTF
TGTGCCAGCAGCTTAGGGCGGACTAACTATGGCTACACCTTC
>TRBJ2-4|NA|17|TRBD1|TRBV12-3/TRBV12-4
CASSPGTDSLAKNIQYF
TGTGCCAGCAGTCCAGGGACAGACAGTCTAGCCAAAAACATTCAGTACTTC
>TRBJ2-2|NA|15|NA|TRBV6-4
CAIIESSVETGELFF
TGTGCCATCATTGAGTCTAGCGTGGAAACCGGGGAGCTGTTTTTT
>TRBJ2-2|NA|15|NA|TRBV11-2
CASSLAGGGTGELFF
TGTGCCAGCAGCTTAGCGGGGGGCGGCACCGGGGAGCTGTTTTTT
>TRBJ2-5|many|13|NA|TRBV7-2
CASSLQGLKTQYF
TGTGCCAGCAGCTTACAGGGTTTGAAGACCCAGTACTTC